This entry lists 12 T cell receptor beta chains sequenced from one sample in a study of blood T cell repertoires in COVID-19. TCRdb's table, derived via immunoSEQ multiplex PCR, lists solely in-frame clones and lacks some. The data contain roughly 57,000 clones, less than 75% of them seen just once; the ten biggest clones take up about 15%. Material for sequencing was peripheral blood. Every receptor here comes from a woman aged 65 to 85 with acute or convalescent COVID-19.

V is TRBV2 and J is TRBJ2-3; the D gene is possibly TRBD2 (5 bases). Trimming pared 0 bases from V and 0 bases from J, leaving 13 bases between. Germline V gene lookup returns CDR1 SNHLY and CDR2 FYNNEI. There are 17 residues in the CDR3. The CDR3 bases are TGTGCCAGCAGTGAAGCGCTTCTCGGGGATAGCACAGATACGCAGTATTTT. It encodes CASSEALLGDSTDTQYF.

DNA for the CDR3: TGCGCCAGCAGCCAAGGTCGACAGGGAGGAGGTCAGCCCCAGCATTTT. Its translation: CASSQGRQGGGQPQHF. The chain links TRBV4-1 to TRBJ1-5; 7 positions agree with TRBD1. V lost 1 base and J lost 6; bases outside the gene matches: 9. The CDR3 is 16 residues long. Germline-derived CDR1 and CDR2 are MGHRA and YSYEKL.

The J gene is TRBJ1-5, the V gene TRBV4-1; D perhaps matches TRBD1 (5 bases). The V end was cut by 1 base, the J end by 3 bases, with 7 bases between. CDR1 and CDR2 (germline): MGHRA, YSYEKL. The CDR3 loop spans 14 amino acids. CDR3 DNA: TGCGCCAGCAGCCAAGTGACAGTCAATCAGCCCCAGCATTTT. Residues: CASSQVTVNQPQHF.

This clone was seen a handful of times. The CDR3 nucleotides are TGTGCCAGCAGTTTACGGGAGCAGCAAAGAATCTATGGCTACACCTTC. Protein product: CASSLREQQRIYGYTF. The chain is built from TRBV6-2 or TRBV6-3 and TRBJ1-2; unclear D gene. Germline V gives CDR1 MNHEY, CDR2 SVGEGT. The CDR3 sequence is 16 residues long. Trimming pared 4 bases from V and 4 bases from J, leaving 19 bases between.

The CDR3 sequence is CASSLALDYTDTQYF. The CDR3 nucleotides read TGCGCCAGCAGCTTGGCCCTGGACTACACAGATACGCAGTATTTT. V and J are TRBV5-1 and TRBJ2-3, with D possibly being TRBD2 (6 bases). Trimming stripped 0 bases from V and 2 bases from J, with 10 bases between. There are 15 residues in the CDR3. CDR1 SGHRS and CDR2 YFSETQ come from the germline V gene.

The V call is TRBV7-8, the J call TRBJ1-3; TRBD1 might be the D (5 bases). V was clipped by 5 bases and J by 4 bases, with 24 bases between them. The germline CDR1 and CDR2 sequences are SGHVS and FQNEAQ. This CDR3 region has 18 residues. The CDR3 DNA reads TGTGCCAGCAGCCCCCACGTAACAGGTGCCGTCGAGGGAAACACCATATATTTT. Amino acids: CASSPHVTGAVEGNTIYF.

The chain is built from TRBV9 and TRBJ1-1; D is perhaps TRBD1 (5 bases). The CDR3 contains 18 residues. V shed 3 bases and J shed 6 bases, with 27 bases lying between them. CDR1 and CDR2 from the germline V gene are SGDLS and YYNGEE. This CDR3 is CASSAGDDLLKGVAEAFF. CDR3 DNA sequence: TGTGCCAGCAGCGCCGGAGATGACCTTCTAAAAGGGGTCGCTGAAGCTTTCTTT.

This chain links TRBV10-3 with TRBJ2-3; 10 nucleotides align to TRBD2. The germline CDR1 and CDR2 sequences are ENHRY and SYGVKD. The CDR3 runs to 15 residues. After removal of 5 bases from V and 3 bases from J, the junction contained 5 bases not matched to a gene. DNA for the CDR3: TGTGCCATCAGTTTCCTAGCGGGGGAGACAGATACGCAGTATTTT. Encoded protein: CAISFLAGETDTQYF.

The chain joins TRBV5-1 to TRBJ2-5, with TRBD1 matching over 7 bases. This CDR3 comprises 12 residues. The V segment lost 2 bases and the J segment 6 bases; nucleotides outside the gene matches: 1. The germline gives CDR1 SGHRS, CDR2 YFSETQ. The CDR3 loop reads CASSLQGKTQYF. CDR3 DNA: TGCGCCAGCAGCTTACAGGGGAAGACCCAGTACTTC. Filled out from reference TRBV5-1 and TRBJ2-5, the complete variable domain reads KAGVTQTPRYLIKTRGQQVTLSCSPISGHRSVSWYQQTPGQGLQFLFEYFSETQRNKGNFPGRFSGRQFSNSRSEMNVSTLELGDSALYLCASSLQGKTQYFGPGTRLLVL.

The chain combines TRBV24-1 with TRBJ1-2; 10 bases fit TRBD1. CDR3 length: 16 amino acids. The germline V gene has CDR1 KGHDR and CDR2 SFDVKD. V trimming: 4 bases; J trimming: 4 bases; junction bases outside the gene matches: 8. The CDR3 here is CATSDPRTGGAYGYTF. CDR3 nucleotides: TGTGCCACCAGTGACCCCAGGACAGGGGGGGCCTATGGCTACACCTTC.

The chain joins TRBV6-5 to TRBJ1-2, with unresolved D. Per the germline V gene, CDR1 is MNHEY and CDR2 is SVGAGI. V lost 5 bases, J lost 0 bases, and 10 bases lay in between. This CDR3 spans 14 amino acids. The CDR3 bases are TGTGCCAGCAGTCTTACTCTTACTAACTATGGCTACACCTTC. Its protein product is CASSLTLTNYGYTF.

The gene calls are TRBV9 and TRBJ2-7; 7 nucleotides match TRBD1. The CDR3 has 15 residues. Germline assignment: CDR1 SGDLS and CDR2 YYNGEE. After removal of 0 bases from V and 6 bases from J, the junction contained 9 bases not matched to a gene. CDR3 DNA sequence: TGTGCCAGCAGCGTAGCTGATCTTCGACAGGGCGAGCAGTACTTC. Translation: CASSVADLRQGEQYF.